These 29 T cell receptor beta chains were all obtained from the same sample, sequenced in a study of response to subunit inactivated influenza vaccine. Each CDR3 protein gets one entry after TCRdb re-called the RT-PCR reads with MiXCR. The sample consists of 500,000 to 550,000 distinct CDR3 sequences, approximately 7.7% of them appearing once. The sample was PBMCs from blood, taken around 25 months after vaccination. The receptors were gathered from a man aged 50 to 69 who received an inactivated influenza vaccine.

A few counts support this clonotype. This chain joins TRBV11-3 and TRBJ2-3; D ambiguous. This CDR3 has 12 amino acids. Germline CDR1 SGHNT, CDR2 YENEEA. Deletions cut 5 bases from V and 5 bases from J, with 8 bases between. DNA for the CDR3: TGTGCCAGCAGCATGCCGGGAGATACGCAGTATTTT. This sequence encodes CASSMPGDTQYF. The variable domain in full, with the rest retrieved from reference TRBV11-3 and TRBJ2-3, is EAGVVQSPRYKIIEKKQPVAFWCNPISGHNTLYWYLQNLGQGPELLIRYENEEAVDDSQLPKDRFSAERLKGVDSTLKIQPAELGDSAVYLCASSMPGDTQYFGPGTRLTVL.

This clonotype was found many times. V usage is TRBV20-1 and J usage is TRBJ2-3, with 8 bases lining up with TRBD1. V gave up 2 bases and J gave up 4 bases; unmatched junction bases: 14. This CDR3 region has 17 residues. Germline V CDR1 and CDR2: DFQATT, SNEGSKA (reference sequence). CDR3 DNA: TGCAGTGCTAGATCCTTAGGAGGGCAGGGGGCCGCAGATACGCAGTATTTT. This encodes CSARSLGGQGAADTQYF.

In this sample, this clonotype turned up a few times. The V and J genes are TRBV7-9 and TRBJ2-5; TRBD1 might be the D (5 bases). Trimming removed 9 bases from V and 2 bases from J, with 10 bases in between. Germline CDR1 is SEHNR and CDR2 is FQNEAQ (reference sequence). The CDR3 sequence is 12 residues long. The CDR3 reads CASKGQQETQYF. CDR3 bases: TGTGCCAGTAAGGGGCAGCAAGAGACCCAGTACTTC.

This clonotype was detected a few times. Its ends do not fully match the called genes, so a read error is possible. The J gene is TRBJ1-1, the V gene TRBV5-1; D uncertain. Germline V gene sequence: CDR1 SGHRS, CDR2 YFSETQ. This CDR3 is built from 14 residues. The CDR3 loop reads CASSLDGVAAGKIF. CDR3 nucleotide sequence: TGCGCCAGCAGCTTGGACGGGGTCGCAGCGGGGAAGATCTTT.

The chain carries TRBV5-1 and TRBJ2-2; 9 nucleotides line up with TRBD1. This CDR3 is built from 14 residues. Germline CDR1 is SGHRS and CDR2 is YFSETQ. Trimming took 7 bases from V and 7 from J; bases not matched to a gene: 8. The CDR3 loop reads CASAPGQGFGELFF. CDR3 nucleotides: TGCGCCAGCGCCCCGGGACAGGGATTCGGGGAGCTGTTTTTT. Complete variable domain (other parts from reference TRBV5-1 and TRBJ2-2): KAGVTQTPRYLIKTRGQQVTLSCSPISGHRSVSWYQQTPGQGLQFLFEYFSETQRNKGNFPGRFSGRQFSNSRSEMNVSTLELGDSALYLCASAPGQGFGELFFGEGSRLTVL.

This clonotype was seen more than once but under ten times. The V gene is TRBV6-5, the J gene TRBJ1-5; D is unresolved. The CDR3 runs to 14 residues. Trimming took 2 bases from V and 5 from J, leaving 10 bases between them. The germline V gene encodes CDR1 MNHEY and CDR2 SVGAGI. The CDR3 nucleotides read TGTGCCAGCAGTTACGCGGCGGGCGATCAGCCCCAGCATTTT. Translated: CASSYAAGDQPQHF.

This clonotype was recorded at least ten times. The genes are TRBV12-3 or TRBV12-4 and TRBJ2-7; TRBD1 matches at 10 bases. V lost 3 bases, J lost 8 bases, and 7 bases stayed unmatched. CDR3 length: 14 amino acids. This chain's CDR3 is CASSFDRGPDKQYF. The DNA of the CDR3 is TGTGCCAGCAGTTTCGACAGGGGGCCGGATAAGCAGTACTTC.

The chain is built from TRBV7-2 and TRBJ2-5, with 7 bases identical to TRBD2. The CDR3 spans 15 residues. In germline, CDR1 is SGHTA, CDR2 FQGNSA. Unmatched junction bases numbered 6, after V lost 0 bases and J lost 5 bases. This CDR3 reads CASSLALRGDETQYF. CDR3 DNA: TGTGCCAGCAGCTTAGCTCTACGGGGGGACGAGACCCAGTACTTC.

The chain combines TRBV9 with TRBJ1-6; D not resolved. This CDR3 is built from 17 residues. Trimming pared 0 bases from V and 5 bases from J, leaving 15 bases between. CDR1 is SGDLS and CDR2 is YYNGEE in the germline V gene. This CDR3 reads CASSVEITPTNNSPLHF. The DNA of the CDR3 is TGTGCCAGCAGCGTAGAAATAACGCCGACTAATAATTCACCCCTCCACTTT. Together with reference TRBV9 and TRBJ1-6, the CDR3 gives the full variable domain: DSGVTQTPKHLITATGQRVTLRCSPRSGDLSVYWYQQSLDQGLQFLIQYYNGEERAKGNILERFSAQQFPDLHSELNLSSLELGDSALYFCASSVEITPTNNSPLHFGNGTRLTVT.

The chain uses TRBV5-1 and TRBJ2-6; the D call may be TRBD1 or TRBD2 (6 bases each). CDR1 and CDR2 (germline): SGHRS, YFSETQ. With 6 bases removed from V and 0 bases from J, the gap between germline ends came to 13 bases. The CDR3 is 16 residues long. The CDR3 loop reads CASKGGLLSGANVLTF. The CDR3 DNA is TGCGCCAGCAAAGGGGGACTGCTCTCTGGGGCCAACGTCCTGACTTTC.

The sample holds many counts of this clonotype. The J gene is TRBJ2-3, the V gene TRBV3-1, with unresolved D. Trimming took off 2 bases at V and 5 bases at J, with 11 bases between the two ends. CDR1 is LGHDT, CDR2 YNNKEL, per germline (reference sequence). The CDR3 has 14 amino acids. The CDR3 DNA reads as TGTGCCAGCAGCCAACGAGCTAGAGGAGATACGCAGTATTTT. Protein sequence: CASSQRARGDTQYF.

The table lists this clonotype with many counts. The chain uses TRBV4-2 and TRBJ1-2; tentative D call: TRBD1 (6 bases). The V end was cut by 0 bases, the J end by 3 bases, with 17 bases between. Germline loops: CDR1 LGHNA, CDR2 YNFKEQ. This CDR3 region has 17 residues. CDR3 loop: CASSQEGHPLRDYGYTF. In nucleotides, the CDR3 is TGTGCCAGCAGCCAAGAGGGACACCCCCTACGAGACTATGGCTACACCTTC.

In this sample, this clonotype turned up many times. This chain connects TRBV5-1 to TRBJ2-5, with no clear D. The germline V and J ends were trimmed by 1 base and 5 bases, with 9 bases remaining between them. Germline V gene sequence: CDR1 SGHRS, CDR2 YFSETQ. The CDR3 contains 13 residues. CDR3 amino acids: CASSLTAPETQYF. The DNA of the CDR3 is TGCGCCAGCAGCTTGACCGCTCCGGAGACCCAGTACTTC. Based on the CDR3 plus reference TRBV5-1 and TRBJ2-5, the full variable domain is KAGVTQTPRYLIKTRGQQVTLSCSPISGHRSVSWYQQTPGQGLQFLFEYFSETQRNKGNFPGRFSGRQFSNSRSEMNVSTLELGDSALYLCASSLTAPETQYFGPGTRLLVL.

This clonotype was picked up many times. The chain links TRBV6-5 to TRBJ2-3; 7 positions match TRBD2. Germline assignment: CDR1 MNHEY and CDR2 SVGAGI. Trimming removed 0 bases from V and 2 bases from J; junction bases left unmatched: 8. The CDR3 runs to 17 residues. Here the CDR3 reads CASSYSAPGRDTDTQYF. In DNA form, the CDR3 reads TGTGCCAGCAGTTACTCGGCTCCTGGGAGGGACACAGATACGCAGTATTTT.

At least ten counts were recorded for this clonotype. The V call is TRBV12-3 or TRBV12-4, the J call TRBJ2-1; 12 positions match TRBD1. This CDR3 has 16 residues. With 3 bases clipped from V and 4 bases from J, the junction kept 4 bases outside the gene matches. CDR3 sequence (DNA): TGTGCCAGCAGTTTTCCGGGACAGGGGGCTTACAATGAGCAGTTCTTC. This encodes CASSFPGQGAYNEQFF.

This clonotype has a count of ten or more. The chain joins TRBV10-3 to TRBJ1-4, with D unclear. The CDR3 covers 13 residues. V was shortened by 3 bases and J by 5 bases, with 7 bases between the two germline ends. Germline V CDR1 and CDR2: ENHRY, SYGVKD. This CDR3 is CAISEGTNEKLFF. CDR3 DNA sequence: TGTGCCATCAGTGAAGGAACAAATGAAAAACTGTTTTTT.

This clonotype was found once. The V call is TRBV23-1, the J call TRBJ2-7; D possibly corresponds to TRBD1 (6 bases). TRBV23-1 is classed as an ORF, of uncertain function. The CDR3 extends over 17 amino acids. V was trimmed by 5 bases and J by 10 bases, leaving 30 bases between them. In nucleotides, the CDR3 is TGCGCCAGCAGTTCAAGACGGGACAACGAGGGACGCCCACCCCAGTACTTC. It codes for CASSSRRDNEGRPPQYF.

The table lists this clonotype with a few counts. The chain employs TRBV29-1 and TRBJ2-3; a possible D gene is TRBD1 (5 bases). V shed 2 bases and J shed 2 bases, with 14 bases lying between them. From germline, CDR1 is SQVTM and CDR2 ANQGSEA. The CDR3 length is 15 residues. CDR3 coding DNA: TGCAGCGTTGAATCGCTTCCCGGACACACAGATACGCAGTATTTT. Amino acids: CSVESLPGHTDTQYF.

This clonotype came up many times. This chain uses TRBV10-3 with TRBJ2-2; D uncertain. Trimming removed 5 bases from V and 8 bases from J, with 12 bases in between. The CDR3 runs to 13 residues. Germline V gene lookup returns CDR1 ENHRY and CDR2 SYGVKD. The CDR3 here is CAISPPQRGELFF. The CDR3 nucleotides are TGTGCCATCAGTCCCCCTCAGCGTGGGGAGCTGTTTTTT.

This clonotype was recorded a few times. The chain employs TRBV6-2 or TRBV6-3 and TRBJ2-7; TRBD2 matches at 7 bases. Looked up from germline, CDR1 is MNHEY and CDR2 is SVGEGT. CDR3 length: 13 residues. V shed 6 bases, J shed 3 bases, and the junction held 5 bases outside the gene matches. CDR3 in DNA: TGTGCCAGCAGACGCGGGGGATTCTACGAGCAGTACTTC. Encoded protein: CASRRGGFYEQYF.

V usage is TRBV20-1 and J usage is TRBJ1-2; no clear D. CDR1 is DFQATT, CDR2 SNEGSKA, per germline (reference sequence). The CDR3 covers 13 residues. Trimming removed 6 bases at V and 0 bases at J, with 11 bases between. The DNA for the CDR3 is TGCAGTGCCTTAAGTTTCCCTAACTATGGCTACACCTTC. Its protein is CSALSFPNYGYTF.

This clonotype was seen ten or more times. V and J are TRBV27 and TRBJ2-1; TRBD2 might be the D (6 bases). Germline lookup yields CDR1 MNHEY and CDR2 SMNVEV (reference sequence). V was clipped by 5 bases and J by 8 bases, with 19 bases between them. CDR3 length equals 15 residues. DNA of the CDR3: TGTGCCAGCAGTCTCCAGACTAGGCGCTTCGATGAGCAGTTCTTC. Protein product: CASSLQTRRFDEQFF.

This clonotype has a handful of counts. V and J are TRBV7-8 and TRBJ1-1; D call uncertain. The V end lost 6 bases, the J end lost 0 bases, and 5 bases lay between the germline ends. Germline values: CDR1 SGHVS, CDR2 FQNEAQ. The CDR3 loop spans 12 amino acids. The CDR3 DNA reads TGTGCCAGCAGGCTAATGAACACTGAAGCTTTCTTT. Translating it yields CASRLMNTEAFF.

The rearrangement joins TRBV10-3 to TRBJ2-7; 7 bases agree with TRBD1. The CDR3 extends over 13 amino acids. The V gene's germline CDR1 is ENHRY and CDR2 SYGVKD. V lost 11 bases and J lost 0; bases outside the gene matches: 7. The CDR3 protein is CAVGDSSSYEQYF. CDR3 nucleotide sequence: TGTGCCGTGGGGGACAGTAGCTCCTACGAGCAGTACTTC.

This clonotype was seen only a few times. The chain combines TRBV5-6 with TRBJ2-5; 11 positions agree with TRBD2. Trimming at V came to 3 bases and at J to 3 bases, leaving 1 base not matched to a gene. The germline V gene encodes CDR1 SGHDT and CDR2 YYEEEE. This CDR3 is built from 14 residues. This chain's CDR3 is CASSSGLAEETQYF. The CDR3 DNA reads TGTGCCAGCAGCTCGGGACTAGCGGAAGAGACCCAGTACTTC.

Details on this clonotype: The DNA is omitted, as the CDR3 cannot be located on it reliably, and the CDR3 follows TCRdb's listing. V usage is TRBV5-1 and J usage is TRBJ2-5; TRBD1 is the table's D call and was not checked against the DNA. CDR1 and CDR2 (germline): SGHRS, YFSETQ. The CDR3 totals 15 residues, both ends included. The CDR3 region is CASSLGTGFLETQYF.

V and J are TRBV12-3 or TRBV12-4 and TRBJ2-1; D is undetermined. CDR3 length: 14 residues. Trimming took 1 base from V and 7 from J, leaving 11 bases between them. DNA of the CDR3: TGTGCCAGCAGTTTAGGGGTAGGGATAAATGAGCAGTTCTTC. It specifies CASSLGVGINEQFF.

This clonotype has at least ten counts. The V gene is TRBV6-1, the J gene TRBJ1-1; TRBD1 is a possible D gene (5 bases). The CDR3 has 14 residues. Germline values: CDR1 MNHNS, CDR2 SASEGT. Trimming left V 3 bases short and J 4 bases short, with 12 bases between. The CDR3 nucleotides are TGTGCCAGCAGTGATGGGGCCCGGACCACTGAAGCTTTCTTT. Protein: CASSDGARTTEAFF.

This chain links TRBV7-2 with TRBJ2-5, with 13 bases aligning to TRBD2. Unmatched junction bases numbered 6, after V lost 5 bases and J lost 6 bases. CDR3 size: 15 residues. Per germline, CDR1 SGHTA and CDR2 FQGNSA. CDR3 residues: CASSALAGGPKTQYF. CDR3 coding DNA: TGTGCCAGCAGCGCACTAGCGGGGGGGCCGAAGACCCAGTACTTC.